This TCR beta chain stems from a study of molecular identifiers for immune sequencing clone quantification. The study, taken as a whole, reports: Over 99% of effector molecules, yet under 1% of naive-cell molecules, were held by clones above 20 RNA copies. Identical TCR molecules that share a barcode could lead to an underestimation of highly expanded clone sizes. Spiked Jurkat TCR RNA equivalent to one cell reportedly surfaced among some 990,000 naive cells.

Germline CDR1 is MNHNY and CDR2 is SVGAGI (reference sequence). With V trimmed by 2 bases and J by 2 bases, 6 bases remained unmatched. This CDR3 contains 16 residues. This clonotype has just a few counts. Its target is not known. Via MiXCR, TCRdb re-called the PCR reads, giving one row per CDR3 protein. There are about 320,000 distinct CDR3 sequences in the sample; around 21% occur only once, and under 0.95% lies in the top ten. With 10%, 30% or 50% of RNA, about 17,000 to 1,000,000 naive CD8 T cells were sequenced. This clonotype was obtained from a human donor in good health. Some libraries in this study had Jurkat cell RNA spiked in. This chain links TRBV6-6 with TRBJ2-3, with TRBD1 matching 8 bases. The sample comprised naive CD8+ T cells from blood, with Jurkat cell RNA spiked in. Subset: FACS-sorted CD8+CD4-CCR7+CD45RA+ naive T cells. CDR3 in DNA: TGTGCCAGCAGTTACGAGAGACAGGGGTACACAGATACGCAGTATTTT. Translated: CASSYERQGYTDTQYF.